The 19 T cell receptor beta chains given below trace back to one sample, sequenced in a study of T cell responses to AZD1222 COVID-19 vaccine. TCRdb's copy holds only in-frame clones and misses some; the assay was immunoSEQ multiplex PCR. The table lists 150,000 or so clones, 70% to 90% of them singletons. The sample consisted of peripheral blood, taken on day 0 of AZD1222 vaccination. Receptors were obtained from an adult in good health.

The V call is TRBV19, the J call TRBJ1-6, with D perhaps matching TRBD1 (5 bases). Trimming left V 5 bases short and J 7 bases short, with 15 bases between. The CDR3 extends over 15 amino acids. CDR1 and CDR2 from the germline V gene are LNHDA and SQIVND (reference sequence). As DNA, the CDR3 is TGTGCCAGTAGTGAGGGGCAGATCCTGAATTCACCCCTCCACTTT. It encodes CASSEGQILNSPLHF.

The rearrangement joins TRBV30 to TRBJ1-6; the D gene is possibly TRBD1 (6 bases). The CDR3 covers 15 residues. V was clipped by 0 bases and J by 6 bases, with 12 bases between them. The germline V gene has CDR1 GTSNPN and CDR2 SVGIG (reference sequence). The CDR3 bases are TGTGCCTGGAGTGTACTCAGGGGTTTTAATTCACCCCTCCACTTT. It specifies CAWSVLRGFNSPLHF.

The CDR3 loop is CASGSWGGAFF. CDR3 bases: TGTGCCAGCGGATCCTGGGGCGGAGCTTTCTTT. The rearrangement uses TRBV9 and TRBJ1-1; D may be TRBD1 (5 bases). Trimming stripped 7 bases from V and 10 bases from J, with 14 bases between. CDR1 and CDR2 from the germline V gene are SGDLS and YYNGEE. The CDR3 consists of 11 residues. Drawing the rest from reference TRBV9 and TRBJ1-1, the complete variable domain is DSGVTQTPKHLITATGQRVTLRCSPRSGDLSVYWYQQSLDQGLQFLIQYYNGEERAKGNILERFSAQQFPDLHSELNLSSLELGDSALYFCASGSWGGAFFGQGTRLTVV.

V and J are TRBV12-5 and TRBJ1-1, with D unclear. This CDR3 region has 13 residues. Looked up from germline, CDR1 is LGHNT and CDR2 is FRNRAP. The ends were cut back, 1 base at V and 1 base at J, with 4 bases in the middle. The CDR3: CASGLAQNTEAFF. Here the CDR3 DNA reads TGTGCTAGTGGTTTGGCCCAGAACACTGAAGCTTTCTTT.

The genes are TRBV6-5 and TRBJ2-1; 10 bases align to TRBD2. The CDR3 is 15 residues long. J lost 6 bases, V lost 8 bases, and 10 bases had no gene match. Looked up from germline, CDR1 is MNHEY and CDR2 is SVGAGI. The CDR3 region is CASGYTGTSANEQFF. Here the CDR3 DNA reads TGTGCCAGCGGCTACACCGGGACTAGCGCCAATGAGCAGTTCTTC.

This sequence joins TRBV28 and TRBJ2-3; a possible D gene is TRBD2 (7 bases). The length of the CDR3 is 16 residues. V was shortened by 1 base and J by 5 bases, with 16 bases between the two germline ends. Germline CDR1 MDHEN, CDR2 SYDVKM. The chain's CDR3 is CASSLFVGGAVDTQYF. DNA of the CDR3: TGTGCCAGCAGTTTATTTGTTGGGGGGGCCGTAGATACGCAGTATTTT.

V is TRBV3-1 (or the pseudogene TRBV3-2) and J is TRBJ1-1; no firm D call. Germline V CDR1 and CDR2: LGHDT, YNNKEL (reference sequence). The V end was cut by 0 bases, the J end by 3 bases, with 11 bases between. The CDR3 length is 15 residues. The CDR3 spells CASSQDPAGYTEAFF. DNA of the CDR3: TGTGCCAGCAGCCAAGATCCCGCCGGTTACACTGAAGCTTTCTTT.

The V and J genes are TRBV5-1 and TRBJ2-6; D gene uncertain. V shed 1 base and J shed 0 bases, with 14 bases lying between them. This CDR3 contains 18 residues. Germline CDR1 and CDR2: SGHRS and YFSETQ. The CDR3 is CASSLPPRHSSGANVLTF. As DNA, the CDR3 is TGCGCCAGCAGCTTGCCTCCGAGGCACAGCTCTGGGGCCAACGTCCTGACTTTC.

This clone was picked up one time. V is TRBV10-1 and J is TRBJ1-1; possibly TRBD1 for D (5 bases). V lost 8 bases to trimming and J lost 4 bases, with 17 bases between them. Germline V gene data show CDR1 as WNHNN and CDR2 as SYGVQD (reference sequence). The CDR3 extends over 14 amino acids. This CDR3 reads CASRPGVGGTEAFF. CDR3 nucleotides: TGCGCCAGCCGTCCGGGCGTGGGGGGCACTGAAGCTTTCTTT.

This sequence joins TRBV10-3 and TRBJ1-5; D is uncertain. The CDR3 has 17 residues. Germline V gene data show CDR1 as ENHRY and CDR2 as SYGVKD. With 1 base removed from V and 2 bases from J, the gap between germline ends came to 15 bases. Here the CDR3 DNA reads TGTGCCATCAGTGAGTATAGGGAGGGTAGAGGCAATCAGCCCCAGCATTTT. It specifies CAISEYREGRGNQPQHF.

The J gene is TRBJ1-1, the V gene TRBV6-5, with D perhaps TRBD1 (5 bases). From germline, CDR1 is MNHEY and CDR2 SVGAGI. Between the trimmed V and J ends, which lost 8 bases and 1 base, there was a span of 14 bases. CDR3 length: 14 amino acids. The CDR3 DNA sequence: TGTGCCAGCCCGAGGGGAGGCCCGAACACTGAAGCTTTCTTT. Translated, it gives CASPRGGPNTEAFF.

This rearrangement joins TRBV5-1 to TRBJ1-1; D perhaps matches TRBD1 (6 bases). V shed 2 bases and J shed 3 bases, with 11 bases lying between them. Per germline, CDR1 SGHRS and CDR2 YFSETQ. This CDR3 has 14 amino acids. CDR3 DNA sequence: TGCGCCAGCAGCTTAGGGGGTTTTGACACTGAAGCTTTCTTT. This codes for CASSLGGFDTEAFF.

This chain joins TRBV27 and TRBJ2-5; D not certain. This CDR3 comprises 13 residues. V shed 3 bases and J shed 2 bases, with 7 bases lying between them. Germline CDR1 reads MNHEY; CDR2 reads SMNVEV (reference sequence). The CDR3 region is CASSFGRQETQYF. In DNA, the CDR3 is TGTGCCAGCAGTTTCGGACGTCAAGAGACCCAGTACTTC.

The chain uses TRBV3-1 (or the pseudogene TRBV3-2) and TRBJ2-4, with 7 bases aligning to TRBD1. Germline V lookup: CDR1 LGHDT, CDR2 YNNKEL (reference sequence). The CDR3 spans 16 residues. The ends lost 4 bases at V and 6 bases at J; junction bases unmatched: 12. CDR3 sequence (DNA): TGTGCCAGCAGCCCCGAGGGCAGGGGGAATATAAACATTCAGTACTTC. As protein: CASSPEGRGNINIQYF.

This clone was observed once. The chain couples TRBV2 to TRBJ2-7, with D possibly TRBD2 on 6 matching bases. Germline values: CDR1 SNHLY, CDR2 FYNNEI. This CDR3 has 14 amino acids. The V gene lost 7 bases and the J gene lost 0 bases, with 13 bases spanning the gap. The CDR3 DNA reads as TGTGCCAGCATTTCTAGCGCCTTCTCCTACGAGCAGTACTTC. Protein sequence: CASISSAFSYEQYF.

The chain links TRBV29-1 to TRBJ1-6, with unresolved D. Trimming took 4 bases from V and 7 from J, leaving 14 bases between them. CDR3 length: 14 amino acids. From germline, CDR1 is SQVTM and CDR2 ANQGSEA. The CDR3 region is CSVAGPGMNSPLHF. In DNA form, the CDR3 reads TGCAGCGTTGCCGGACCGGGGATGAATTCACCCCTCCACTTT. Full variable domain (remainder filled in from reference TRBV29-1 and TRBJ1-6): SAVISQKPSRDICQRGTSLTIQCQVDSQVTMMFWYRQQPGQSLTLIATANQGSEATYESGFVIDKFPISRPNLTFSTLTVSNMSPEDSSIYLCSVAGPGMNSPLHFGNGTRLTVT.

The chain is built from TRBV6-5 and TRBJ2-1; D unresolved. Germline V gene lookup returns CDR1 MNHEY and CDR2 SVGAGI. The CDR3 is made up of 13 amino acids. With 2 bases removed from V and 4 bases from J, the gap between germline ends came to 6 bases. The CDR3 here is CASSYGQYNEQFF. In nucleotides, the CDR3 is TGTGCCAGCAGTTACGGGCAGTACAATGAGCAGTTCTTC.

The chain uses TRBV19 and TRBJ1-2, with 7 bases aligning to TRBD1. The CDR3 consists of 15 residues. With 7 bases clipped from V and 4 bases from J, the junction kept 12 bases outside the gene matches. Per the germline V gene, CDR1 is LNHDA and CDR2 is SQIVND (reference sequence). The CDR3 coding sequence is TGTGCCAGTACCTTCGGACAGGAACCCTTCTATGGCTACACCTTC. Amino acids: CASTFGQEPFYGYTF.

This clone is a singleton in its sample. This chain uses TRBV6-5 with TRBJ1-1; D remains unclear. CDR3 length equals 11 residues. CDR1 and CDR2 (germline): MNHEY, SVGAGI. V lost 8 bases and J lost 6, with 10 bases in between. CDR3 in DNA: TGTGCCAGCCGGAGTTATTCTGAAGCTTTCTTT. As protein: CASRSYSEAFF.